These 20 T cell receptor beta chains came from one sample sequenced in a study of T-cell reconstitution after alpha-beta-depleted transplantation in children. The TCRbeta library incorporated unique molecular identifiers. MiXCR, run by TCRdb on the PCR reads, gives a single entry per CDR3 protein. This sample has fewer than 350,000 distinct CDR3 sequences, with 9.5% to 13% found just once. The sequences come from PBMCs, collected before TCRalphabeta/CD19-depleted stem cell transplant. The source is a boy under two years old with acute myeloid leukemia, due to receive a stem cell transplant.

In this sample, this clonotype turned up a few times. The DNA for the CDR3 is TGCAGTGCGCGGACTAGCGGGAGGGCCCCAGATACGCAGTATTTT. Its translation: CSARTSGRAPDTQYF. The chain couples TRBV20-1 to TRBJ2-3; TRBD2 matches at 15 bases. The CDR3 totals 15 residues. Per the germline V gene, CDR1 is DFQATT and CDR2 is SNEGSKA (reference sequence). V lost 6 bases to trimming and J lost 4 bases; unmatched junction nucleotides: 5.

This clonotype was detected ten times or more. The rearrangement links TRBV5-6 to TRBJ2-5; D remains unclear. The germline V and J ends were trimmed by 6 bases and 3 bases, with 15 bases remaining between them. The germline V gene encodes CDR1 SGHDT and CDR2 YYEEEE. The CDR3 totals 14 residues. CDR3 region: CASTLRSLKETQYF. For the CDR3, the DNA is TGTGCCAGCACCCTGAGAAGTCTAAAAGAGACCCAGTACTTC.

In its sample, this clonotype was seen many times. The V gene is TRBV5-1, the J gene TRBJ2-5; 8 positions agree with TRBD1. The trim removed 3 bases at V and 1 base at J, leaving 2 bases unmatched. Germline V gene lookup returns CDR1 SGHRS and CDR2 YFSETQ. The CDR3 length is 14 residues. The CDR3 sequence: CASSSQGGQETQYF. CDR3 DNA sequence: TGCGCCAGCAGCTCACAGGGGGGCCAAGAGACCCAGTACTTC.

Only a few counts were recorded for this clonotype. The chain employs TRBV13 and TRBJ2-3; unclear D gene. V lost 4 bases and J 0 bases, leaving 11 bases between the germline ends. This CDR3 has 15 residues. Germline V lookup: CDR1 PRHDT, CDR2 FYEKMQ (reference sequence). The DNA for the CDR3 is TGTGCCAGCAGCTCGACTTATACTAGCACAGATACGCAGTATTTT. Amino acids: CASSSTYTSTDTQYF.

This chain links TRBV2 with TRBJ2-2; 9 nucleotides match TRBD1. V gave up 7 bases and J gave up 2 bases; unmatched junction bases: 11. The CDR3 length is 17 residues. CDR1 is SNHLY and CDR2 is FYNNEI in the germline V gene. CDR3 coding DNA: TGTGCCAGCATGGATCCGGGACAGGGATTAAACACCGGGGAGCTGTTTTTT. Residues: CASMDPGQGLNTGELFF.

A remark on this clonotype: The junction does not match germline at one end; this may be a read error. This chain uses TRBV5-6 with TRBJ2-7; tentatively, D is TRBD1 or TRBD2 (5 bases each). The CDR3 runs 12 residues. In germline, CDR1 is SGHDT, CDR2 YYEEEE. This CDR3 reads CAISSGSGTEYF. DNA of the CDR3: TGTGCCATCAGCTCCGGGTCCGGGACGGAGTACTTC. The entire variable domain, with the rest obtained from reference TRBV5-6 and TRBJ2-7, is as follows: DAGVTQSPTHLIKTRGQQVTLRCSPKSGHDTVSWYQQALGQGPQFIFQYYEEEERQRGNFPDRFSGHQFPNYSSELNVNALLLGDSALYLCAISSGSGTEYFGPGTRLTVT.

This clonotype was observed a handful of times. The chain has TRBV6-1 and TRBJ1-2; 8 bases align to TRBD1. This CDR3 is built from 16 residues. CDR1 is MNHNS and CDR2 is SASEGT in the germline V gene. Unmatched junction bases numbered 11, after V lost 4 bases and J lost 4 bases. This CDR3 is CASSGTGTAFFYGYTF. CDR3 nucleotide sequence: TGTGCCAGCAGTGGGACAGGGACCGCTTTTTTCTATGGCTACACCTTC.

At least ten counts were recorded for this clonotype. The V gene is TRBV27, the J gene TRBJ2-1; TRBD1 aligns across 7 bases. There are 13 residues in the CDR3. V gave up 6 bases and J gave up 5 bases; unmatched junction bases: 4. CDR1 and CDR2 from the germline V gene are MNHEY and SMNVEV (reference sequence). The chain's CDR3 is CASSWDSHNEQFF. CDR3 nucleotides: TGTGCCAGCAGCTGGGACAGCCACAATGAGCAGTTCTTC.

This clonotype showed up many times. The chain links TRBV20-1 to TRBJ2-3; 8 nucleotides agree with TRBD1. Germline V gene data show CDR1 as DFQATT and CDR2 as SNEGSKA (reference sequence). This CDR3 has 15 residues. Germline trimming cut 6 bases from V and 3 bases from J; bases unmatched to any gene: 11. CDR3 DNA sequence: TGCAGTGCCACAGGTGGACAGGGCTGGACAGATACGCAGTATTTT. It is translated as CSATGGQGWTDTQYF.

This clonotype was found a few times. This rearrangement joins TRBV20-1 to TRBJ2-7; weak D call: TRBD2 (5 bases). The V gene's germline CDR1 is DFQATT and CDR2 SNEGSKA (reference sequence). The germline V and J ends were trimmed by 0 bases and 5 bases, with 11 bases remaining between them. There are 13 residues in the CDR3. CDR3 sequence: CSARDREGNEQYF. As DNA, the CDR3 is TGCAGTGCTAGAGATCGGGAAGGCAACGAGCAGTACTTC.

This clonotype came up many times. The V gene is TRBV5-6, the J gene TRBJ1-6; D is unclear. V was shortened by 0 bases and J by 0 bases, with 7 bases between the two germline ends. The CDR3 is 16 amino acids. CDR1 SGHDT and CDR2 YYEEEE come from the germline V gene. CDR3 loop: CASSLDGSSYNSPLHF. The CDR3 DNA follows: TGTGCCAGCAGCTTGGATGGGAGCTCCTATAATTCACCCCTCCACTTT.

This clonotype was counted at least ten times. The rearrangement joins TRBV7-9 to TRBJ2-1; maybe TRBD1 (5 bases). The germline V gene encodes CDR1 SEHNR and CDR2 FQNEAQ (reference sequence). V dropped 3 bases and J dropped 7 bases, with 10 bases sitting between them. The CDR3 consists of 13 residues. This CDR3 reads CASSLAQGNEQFF. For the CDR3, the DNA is TGTGCCAGCAGCTTGGCTCAGGGAAATGAGCAGTTCTTC. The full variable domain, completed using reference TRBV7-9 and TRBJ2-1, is DTGVSQNPRHKITKRGQNVTFRCDPISEHNRLYWYRQTLGQGPEFLTYFQNEAQLEKSRLLSDRFSAERPKGSFSTLEIQRTEQGDSAMYLCASSLAQGNEQFFGPGTRLTVL.

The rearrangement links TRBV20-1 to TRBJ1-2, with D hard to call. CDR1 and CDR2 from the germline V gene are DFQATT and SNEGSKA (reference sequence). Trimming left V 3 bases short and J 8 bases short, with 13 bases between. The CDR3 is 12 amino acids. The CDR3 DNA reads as TGCAGTGCTAGCGCCGGGAGGGAGGGCTACACCTTC. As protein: CSASAGREGYTF.

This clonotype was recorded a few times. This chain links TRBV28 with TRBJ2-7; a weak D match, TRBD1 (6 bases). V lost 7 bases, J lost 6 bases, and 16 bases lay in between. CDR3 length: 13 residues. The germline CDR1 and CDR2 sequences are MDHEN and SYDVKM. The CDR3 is CASKPNRVSEQYF. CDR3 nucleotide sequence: TGTGCCAGCAAGCCCAACAGGGTGAGCGAGCAGTACTTC.

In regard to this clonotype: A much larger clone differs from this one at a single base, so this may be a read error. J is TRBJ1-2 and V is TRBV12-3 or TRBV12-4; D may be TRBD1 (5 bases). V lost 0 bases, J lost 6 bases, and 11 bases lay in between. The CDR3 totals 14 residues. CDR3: CASSLARGRDGYTF. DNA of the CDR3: TGTGCCAGCAGTTTAGCGCGGGGGAGGGATGGCTACACCTTC.

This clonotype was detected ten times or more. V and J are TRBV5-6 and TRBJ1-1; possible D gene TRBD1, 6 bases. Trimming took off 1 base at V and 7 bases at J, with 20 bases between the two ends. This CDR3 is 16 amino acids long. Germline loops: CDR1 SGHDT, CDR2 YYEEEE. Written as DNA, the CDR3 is TGTGCCAGCAGCTTGTGGGGCAGGGGAGGCTTGGTTGAAGCTTTCTTT. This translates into CASSLWGRGGLVEAFF. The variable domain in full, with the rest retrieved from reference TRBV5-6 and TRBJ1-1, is DAGVTQSPTHLIKTRGQQVTLRCSPKSGHDTVSWYQQALGQGPQFIFQYYEEEERQRGNFPDRFSGHQFPNYSSELNVNALLLGDSALYLCASSLWGRGGLVEAFFGQGTRLTVV.

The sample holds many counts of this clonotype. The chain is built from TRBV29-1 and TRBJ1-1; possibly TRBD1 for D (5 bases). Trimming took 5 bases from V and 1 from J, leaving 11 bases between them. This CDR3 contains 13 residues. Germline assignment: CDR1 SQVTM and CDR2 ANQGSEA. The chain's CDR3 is CSVLMGGNTEAFF. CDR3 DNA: TGCAGCGTTCTAATGGGGGGGAACACTGAAGCTTTCTTT.

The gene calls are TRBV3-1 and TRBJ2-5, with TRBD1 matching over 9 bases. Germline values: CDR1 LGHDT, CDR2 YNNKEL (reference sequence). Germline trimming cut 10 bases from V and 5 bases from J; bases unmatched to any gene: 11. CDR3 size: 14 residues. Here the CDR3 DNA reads TGTGCCATCTGCACCGACAGGGGGACGGAGACCCAGTACTTC. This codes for CAICTDRGTETQYF.

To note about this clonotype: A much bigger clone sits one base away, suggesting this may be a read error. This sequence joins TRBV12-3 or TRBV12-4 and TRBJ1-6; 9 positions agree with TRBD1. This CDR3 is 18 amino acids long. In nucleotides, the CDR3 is TGTGCCATCAGTTTATCCGGGACAGGGAGGAATTTTAATTCACCCCTCCACTTT. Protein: CAISLSGTGRNFNSPLHF.

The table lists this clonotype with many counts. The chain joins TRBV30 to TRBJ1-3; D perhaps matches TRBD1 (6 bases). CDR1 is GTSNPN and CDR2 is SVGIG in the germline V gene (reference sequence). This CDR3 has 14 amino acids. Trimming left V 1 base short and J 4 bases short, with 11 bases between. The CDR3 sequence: CAWSDRVPGNTIYF. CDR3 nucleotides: TGTGCCTGGAGTGACAGGGTCCCGGGAAACACCATATATTTT.